Sequencing of this TCR beta chain was carried out in a study of T cell responses to AZD1222 COVID-19 vaccine. Second doses at about 4 or about 12 weeks were pooled. Using immunoSEQ multiplex PCR, the repertoire was profiled, and TCRdb retains in-frame clones only, with some absent. The table records about 160,000 clones, roughly 90% of them present only once. V was trimmed by 5 bases and J by 11 bases, leaving 19 bases between them. The CDR3 totals 14 residues. Germline CDR1 reads MNHEY; CDR2 reads SMNVEV (reference sequence). Study-level points and caveats: Spike-specific TCR breadth rose after two AZD1222 doses, and depth rose as well. It was only after the peak T cell response that any repertoires were sampled.

A note on this clone: Its cognate antigen is unknown.

The chain is built from TRBV27 and TRBJ1-5; weak D call: TRBD1 (6 bases). The source is an adult who received the AZD1222 COVID-19 vaccine. This specimen was peripheral blood, taken 28 days after the second AZD1222 dose. CDR3 coding DNA: TGTGCCAGCAGTCAACGGAGGGGGTACGCGTCCCAGCATTTT. Translation: CASSQRRGYASQHF.